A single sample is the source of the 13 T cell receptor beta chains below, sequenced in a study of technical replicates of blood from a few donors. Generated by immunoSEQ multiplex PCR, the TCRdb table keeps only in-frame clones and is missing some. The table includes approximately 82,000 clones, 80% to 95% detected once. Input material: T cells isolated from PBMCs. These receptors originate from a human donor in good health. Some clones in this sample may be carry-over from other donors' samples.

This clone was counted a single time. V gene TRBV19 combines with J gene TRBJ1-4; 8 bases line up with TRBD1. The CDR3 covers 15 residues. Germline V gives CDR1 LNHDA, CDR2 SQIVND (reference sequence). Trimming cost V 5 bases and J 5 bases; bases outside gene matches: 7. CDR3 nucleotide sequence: TGTGCCAGTAGTCCCTTCCGGGACAGGAATGAAAAACTGTTTTTT. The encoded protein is CASSPFRDRNEKLFF.

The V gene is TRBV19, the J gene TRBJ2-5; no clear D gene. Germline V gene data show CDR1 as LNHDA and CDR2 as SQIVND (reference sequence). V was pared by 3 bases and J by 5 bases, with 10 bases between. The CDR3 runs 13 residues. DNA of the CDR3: TGTGCCAGTAGTATTTATAGCTCTGAGACCCAGTACTTC. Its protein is CASSIYSSETQYF.

CDR3 nucleotides: TGTGCCACCAGCAAAGCGGGAGAGGACAATGAGCAGTTCTTC. This translates into CATSKAGEDNEQFF. The chain couples TRBV15 to TRBJ2-1; 8 bases line up with TRBD2. Per the germline V gene, CDR1 is LNHNV and CDR2 is YYDKDF (reference sequence). Trimming took 4 bases from V and 5 from J; bases not matched to a gene: 4. The CDR3 length is 14 residues. Supplemented by reference TRBV15 and TRBJ2-1, the full variable domain reads DAMVIQNPRYQVTQFGKPVTLSCSQTLNHNVMYWYQQKSSQAPKLLFHYYDKDFNNEADTPDNFQSRRPNTSFCFLDIRSPGLGDTAMYLCATSKAGEDNEQFFGPGTRLTVL.

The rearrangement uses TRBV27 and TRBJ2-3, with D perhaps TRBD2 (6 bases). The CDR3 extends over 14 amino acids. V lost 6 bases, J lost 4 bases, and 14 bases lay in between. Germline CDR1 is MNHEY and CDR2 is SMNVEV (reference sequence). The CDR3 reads CASRFVGSADTQYF. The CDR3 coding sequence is TGTGCCAGCAGATTCGTCGGGAGTGCAGATACGCAGTATTTT.

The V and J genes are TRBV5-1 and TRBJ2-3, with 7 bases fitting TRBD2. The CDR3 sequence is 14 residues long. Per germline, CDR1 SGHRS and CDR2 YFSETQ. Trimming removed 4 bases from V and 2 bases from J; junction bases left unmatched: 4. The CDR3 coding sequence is TGCGCCAGCAGCACTAGCGCCGTCACAGATACGCAGTATTTT. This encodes CASSTSAVTDTQYF. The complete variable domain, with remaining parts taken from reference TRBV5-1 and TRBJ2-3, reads KAGVTQTPRYLIKTRGQQVTLSCSPISGHRSVSWYQQTPGQGLQFLFEYFSETQRNKGNFPGRFSGRQFSNSRSEMNVSTLELGDSALYLCASSTSAVTDTQYFGPGTRLTVL.

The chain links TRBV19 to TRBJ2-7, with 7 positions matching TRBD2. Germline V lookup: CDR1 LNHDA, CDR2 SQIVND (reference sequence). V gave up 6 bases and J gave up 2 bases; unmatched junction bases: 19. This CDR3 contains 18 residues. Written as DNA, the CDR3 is TGTGCCAGTAGAGTTGGGAAACGCCTTAAGCGGGGAACCTACGAGCAGTACTTC. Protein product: CASRVGKRLKRGTYEQYF. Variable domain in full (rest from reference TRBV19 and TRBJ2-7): DGGITQSPKYLFRKEGQNVTLSCEQNLNHDAMYWYRQDPGQGLRLIYYSQIVNDFQKGDIAEGYSVSREKKESFPLTVTSAQKNPTAFYLCASRVGKRLKRGTYEQYFGPGTRLTVT.

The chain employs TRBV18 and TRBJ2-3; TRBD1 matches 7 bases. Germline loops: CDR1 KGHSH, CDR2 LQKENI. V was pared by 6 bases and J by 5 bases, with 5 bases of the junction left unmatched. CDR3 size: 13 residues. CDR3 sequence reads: CASSGQAKDTQYF. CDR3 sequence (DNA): TGTGCCAGCTCCGGACAGGCTAAAGATACGCAGTATTTT.

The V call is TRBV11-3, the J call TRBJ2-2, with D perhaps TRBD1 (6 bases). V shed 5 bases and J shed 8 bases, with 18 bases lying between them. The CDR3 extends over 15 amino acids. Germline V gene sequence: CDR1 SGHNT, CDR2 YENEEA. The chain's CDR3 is CASSPQTLQGGELFF. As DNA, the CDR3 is TGTGCCAGCAGCCCTCAGACGTTGCAGGGGGGGGAGCTGTTTTTT. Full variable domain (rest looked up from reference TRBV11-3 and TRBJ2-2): EAGVVQSPRYKIIEKKQPVAFWCNPISGHNTLYWYLQNLGQGPELLIRYENEEAVDDSQLPKDRFSAERLKGVDSTLKIQPAELGDSAVYLCASSPQTLQGGELFFGEGSRLTVL.

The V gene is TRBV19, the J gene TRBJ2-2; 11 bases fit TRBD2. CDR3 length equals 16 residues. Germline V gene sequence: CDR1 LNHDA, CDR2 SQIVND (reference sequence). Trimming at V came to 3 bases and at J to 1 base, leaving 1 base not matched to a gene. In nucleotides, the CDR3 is TGTGCCAGTAGTATCGGACTAGCGGGGAACACCGGGGAGCTGTTTTTT. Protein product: CASSIGLAGNTGELFF.

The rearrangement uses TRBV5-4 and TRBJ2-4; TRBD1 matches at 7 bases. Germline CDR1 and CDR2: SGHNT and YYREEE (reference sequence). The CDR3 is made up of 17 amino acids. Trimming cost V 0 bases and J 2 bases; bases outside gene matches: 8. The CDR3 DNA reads TGTGCCAGCAGCTTGGGGGCACAGGGGAGACCCAAAAACATTCAGTACTTC. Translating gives CASSLGAQGRPKNIQYF.

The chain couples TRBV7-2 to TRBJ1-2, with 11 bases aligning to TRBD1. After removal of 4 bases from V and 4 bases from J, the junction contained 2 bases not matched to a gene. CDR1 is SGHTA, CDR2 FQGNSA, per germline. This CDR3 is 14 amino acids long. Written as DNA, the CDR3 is TGTGCCAGCAGCTGGACAGGGGGCAGCTATGGCTACACCTTC. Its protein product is CASSWTGGSYGYTF.

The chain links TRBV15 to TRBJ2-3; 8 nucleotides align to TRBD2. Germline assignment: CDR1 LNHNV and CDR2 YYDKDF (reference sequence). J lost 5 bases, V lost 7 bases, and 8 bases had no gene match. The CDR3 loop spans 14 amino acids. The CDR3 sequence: CATTPGLVGDTQYF. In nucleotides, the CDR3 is TGTGCCACCACACCGGGACTAGTAGGAGATACGCAGTATTTT.

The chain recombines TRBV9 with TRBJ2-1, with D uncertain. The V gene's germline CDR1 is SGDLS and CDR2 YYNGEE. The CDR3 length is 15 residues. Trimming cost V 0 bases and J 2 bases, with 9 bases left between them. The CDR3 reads CASSVGAATYNEQFF. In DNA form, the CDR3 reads TGTGCCAGCAGCGTAGGGGCCGCAACCTACAATGAGCAGTTCTTC.